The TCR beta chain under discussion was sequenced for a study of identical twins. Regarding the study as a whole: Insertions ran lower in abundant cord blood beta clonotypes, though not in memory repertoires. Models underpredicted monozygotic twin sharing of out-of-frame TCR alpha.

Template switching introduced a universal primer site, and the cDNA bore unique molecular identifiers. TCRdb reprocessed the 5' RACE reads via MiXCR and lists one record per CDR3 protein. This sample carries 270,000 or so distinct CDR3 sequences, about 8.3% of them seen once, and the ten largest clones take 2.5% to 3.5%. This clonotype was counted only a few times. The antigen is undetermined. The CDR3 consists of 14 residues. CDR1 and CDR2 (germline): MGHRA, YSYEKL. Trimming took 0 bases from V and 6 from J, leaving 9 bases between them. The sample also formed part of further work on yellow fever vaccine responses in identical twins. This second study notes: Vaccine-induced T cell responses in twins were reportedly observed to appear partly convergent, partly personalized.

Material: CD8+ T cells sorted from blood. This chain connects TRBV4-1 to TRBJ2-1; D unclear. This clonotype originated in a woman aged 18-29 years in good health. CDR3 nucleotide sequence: TGCGCCAGCAGCCAAGAAGGAGCGCCCAATGAGCAGTTCTTC. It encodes CASSQEGAPNEQFF.